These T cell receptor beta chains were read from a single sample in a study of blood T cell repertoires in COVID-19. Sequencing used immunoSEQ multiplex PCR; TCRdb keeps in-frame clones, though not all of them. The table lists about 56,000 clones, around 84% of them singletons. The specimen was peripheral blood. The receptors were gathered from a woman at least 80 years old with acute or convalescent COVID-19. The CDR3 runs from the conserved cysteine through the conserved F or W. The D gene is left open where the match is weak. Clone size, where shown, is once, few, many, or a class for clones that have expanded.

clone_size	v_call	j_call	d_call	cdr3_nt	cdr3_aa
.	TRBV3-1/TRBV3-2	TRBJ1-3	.	TGTGCCAGCAGCCAAGAGAGCGCTGGAAACACCATATATTTT	CASSQESAGNTIYF
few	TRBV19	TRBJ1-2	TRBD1	TGTGCCAGTAGTAACGTCGAGGGACAGGGGGGATATGGCTACACCTTC	CASSNVEGQGGYGYTF
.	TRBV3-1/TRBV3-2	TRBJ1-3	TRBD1	TGTGCCAGCAGCCCCAGGGGGGCTGGAAACACCATATATTTT	CASSPRGAGNTIYF
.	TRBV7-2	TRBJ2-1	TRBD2	TGTGCCAGCAGCCGTAGGCGGGGGTGGTACAATGAGCAGTTCTTC	CASSRRRGWYNEQFF
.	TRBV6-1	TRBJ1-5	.	TGTGCCAGCAGTGAAGCTCTGCCCCAGCATTTT	CASSEALPQHF
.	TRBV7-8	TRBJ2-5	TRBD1	TGTGCCAGCAGCTTAGCGGGCGCCCAGGGGGCCCAGTACTTC	CASSLAGAQGAQYF
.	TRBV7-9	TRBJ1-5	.	TGTGCCAGCAGCCAGATCCGGACAGACAAGGAGCCCCAGCATTTT	CASSQIRTDKEPQHF
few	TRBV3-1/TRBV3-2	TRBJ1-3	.	TGTGGAACCGGGGATGAGAGCTCTGGAAACACCATATATTTT	CGTGDESSGNTIYF
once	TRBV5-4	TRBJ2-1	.	TGTGCCAGCAGCTTGGGGGCTGGTGGGTACAATGAGCAGTTCTTC	CASSLGAGGYNEQFF
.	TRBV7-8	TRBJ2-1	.	TGTGCCAGCAGCAAGCGGAGGGCCCTACCTCTAAGCTCCTACAATGAGCAGTTCTTC	CASSKRRALPLSSYNEQFF
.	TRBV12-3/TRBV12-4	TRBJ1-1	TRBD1	TGTGCCAGCACCCTCGGGACAGGGGTCGCTTTCTTT	CASTLGTGVAFF
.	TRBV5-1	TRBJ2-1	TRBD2	TGCGCCAGCAGCTTGGGACTAGCGGGTGAGCAGTTCTTC	CASSLGLAGEQFF
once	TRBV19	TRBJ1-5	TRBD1	TGTGCCAGTAGTACGGGACAGCGGAATCAGCCCCAGCATTTT	CASSTGQRNQPQHF
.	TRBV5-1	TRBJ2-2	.	TGCGCCAGCAGCTTTTCCCCCCGAGACACCGGGGAGCTGTTTTTT	CASSFSPRDTGELFF
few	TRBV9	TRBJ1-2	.	TGTGCCAGCAGCCCAGACCCGGACAGATCCTATGGCTACACCTTC	CASSPDPDRSYGYTF
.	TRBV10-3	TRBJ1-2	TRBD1	TGTGCCATCACCGACAGGGGTGGAGGCTACACCTTC	CAITDRGGGYTF
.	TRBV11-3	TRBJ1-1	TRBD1	TGTGCCAGCAGCTCAAAAGACAGGGCTGAAGCTTTCTTT	CASSSKDRAEAFF
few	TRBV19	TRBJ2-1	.	TGTGCCAGTAGATCAAGTCAGGGCTACAATGAGCAGTTCTTC	CASRSSQGYNEQFF